This T cell receptor beta chain was retrieved from a study of T-cell reconstitution after alpha-beta-depleted transplantation in children. Overall study results and limits: T-cell counts and diversity were attributed mostly to newly produced T cells one year after transplant. Expanded graft clones, several hundred of them, were reportedly the source of alpha-beta T cells about two months after transplant. Several patients had high TCRbeta diversity at day 60; it came from surviving recipient T cells and thymic progenitors.

This CDR3 region has 13 residues. With 2 bases clipped from V and 7 bases from J, the junction kept 4 bases outside the gene matches. Germline lookup yields CDR1 SGHTA and CDR2 FQGNSA. Preparation of the TCRbeta library involved a method that used unique molecular identifiers. TCRdb reprocessed the PCR reads with MiXCR, giving one entry per CDR3 protein. The sample contains around 300,000 distinct CDR3 sequences, about 9.4% of which appear only once. This clonotype showed up many times. Its antigen is not known. The genes are TRBV7-2 and TRBJ1-2; 7 bases align to TRBD1. The receptor comes from a boy under three years old with acute myeloid leukemia, due to receive a stem cell transplant. Material: PBMCs, obtained before TCRalphabeta/CD19-depleted stem cell transplant. This CDR3 reads CASSLPRTGGYTF. CDR3 bases: TGTGCCAGCAGCTTACCGAGGACAGGTGGCTACACCTTC.